This T cell receptor beta chain is from a study of metastatic and nonmetastatic thyroid tumors. Study-level information: Repertoire comparisons spanned blood and tumor or nodule tissue from malignant and benign thyroid patients.

The authors' processing: A classifier of distant metastasis in papillary thyroid cancer was built from CDR3 differences (across clinicopathological groups). MiXCR re-clonotyped the PCR reads for TCRdb. TCRdb, rather than the study authors, made the V and J calls. Of about 40,000 clones in the sample, 16% were seen once. With regard to this clone: Antigen unknown. Compared with germline, one end of the junction differs, possibly owing to a read error.

Germline CDR1 is MNHEY and CDR2 is SVGAGI. This CDR3 has 14 amino acids. Study-level results: The reported finding was significantly higher TCR beta diversity in malignant thyroid tumors relative to benign nodules, in blood and tumor.

All patients reached thyroid surgery having received no treatment beforehand. J is TRBJ2-7 and V is TRBV6-5; D unresolved. This receptor was obtained from a female donor with papillary thyroid cancer or a benign thyroid nodule (not recorded which). Some clones in this sample may be carry-over from other donors' samples. Sequencing was performed on blood. CDR3 region: CASSCSRKAYDQYF. DNA of the CDR3: TGTGCCAGCAGTTGCTCCAGAAAAGCCTACGATCAGTACTTC.